This TCR beta chain was profiled in a study of blood T cells in healthy people across ages. Study background: Template-switching capture recovered about one barcoded beta molecule per two T cells. Regarding the study as a whole: It was held that diversity estimates obtained from one million T cells represented underestimates. Without sorted subsets, naive and antigen-experienced compartments could not be conclusively compared.

Then a second PCR, running roughly 6 to 11 cycles, was carried out with a sample-barcoded 5' primer and a J-beta primer mix. One entry per CDR3 protein, called by TCRdb with MiXCR from the 5' RACE reads. The table lists hundreds of thousands of distinct CDR3 sequences, approximately 59% of them singletons, with around 30% in the top ten. With respect to this clonotype: Its antigen is unidentified.

The receptor's source is a man aged 25 to 40 in good health. The sequencing sample was made of blood.

The CDR3 coding sequence is TGTGCCAGCAGCTTAGCCTTTTTTGTTGGGACAGAGCCCTACAATGAGCAGTTCTTC. This translates into CASSLAFFVGTEPYNEQFF. This sequence joins TRBV7-9 and TRBJ2-1; 7 nucleotides line up with TRBD1. V shed 0 bases, J shed 2 bases, and the junction held 13 bases outside the gene matches. CDR1 and CDR2 from the germline V gene are SEHNR and FQNEAQ (reference sequence). CDR3 length: 19 amino acids.